This T cell receptor (beta chain) was retrieved from a study of blood T cell repertoires in COVID-19. At the level of the study: Sources were T cells, B-cell-depleted T cells, or PBMCs; the material itself was cDNA or gDNA.

This CDR3 spans 12 amino acids. CDR1 MNHEY and CDR2 SVGAGI come from the germline V gene. Trimming shortened V by 7 bases and J by 4 bases, and 10 bases separated the two germline ends. As originally analysed: Estimation of nucleated cell counts relied on the amplification of reference gene primers. This table comes from immunoSEQ multiplex PCR, and its TCRdb copy is limited to in-frame clones, with some not included. That table furnishes V, J and clone size, whereas the DNA furnished D and trimming. Seen here are approximately 300,000 clones, approximately 88% observed once, and the top ten hold 5% to 7%.

The genes are TRBV6-5 and TRBJ1-2; TRBD1 is a possible D gene (5 bases). What was sequenced was peripheral blood. The receptor comes from a man aged 18 to 30 who had recovered from COVID-19. The chain's CDR3 is CASIDSPYGYTF. CDR3 coding DNA: TGTGCCAGCATCGACAGCCCCTATGGCTACACCTTC.